What follows are 13 T cell receptor beta chains derived from one specimen sequenced in a study of OX40 agonist ivuxolimab in advanced cancers. The table came from immunoSEQ multiplex PCR; TCRdb's copy has only in-frame clones and leaves some out. The sample records roughly 60,000 clones, more than 70% being singletons. Material: CD4+ or CD8+ T cells sorted from blood, obtained in a trial of the OX40 agonist ivuxolimab. Receptors were obtained from an adult with an advanced solid tumor such as melanoma, head and neck, liver or kidney cancer.

This chain joins TRBV21-1 and TRBJ1-5; TRBD1, as called in the table, went unchecked against the DNA. TRBV21-1 is deemed a pseudogene. The CDR3 runs to 17 residues. The chain's CDR3 is CASSKGTLDRTEQPQHF. The CDR3 DNA reads as TGTGCCAGCAGCAAAGGGACGTTGGACAGGACCGAACAGCCCCAGCATTTT.

This chain connects TRBV6-5 to TRBJ1-4; weak D call: TRBD1 (5 bases). Germline lookup yields CDR1 MNHEY and CDR2 SVGAGI. The V gene lost 11 bases and the J gene lost 6 bases, with 13 bases spanning the gap. The CDR3 is made up of 12 amino acids. For the CDR3, the DNA is TGTGCCGCCCGGGGGGGGGATGAAAAACTGTTTTTT. Its translation is CAARGGDEKLFF.

This clone appeared a single time. This chain joins TRBV6-5 and TRBJ1-2, with unresolved D. The CDR3 runs to 11 residues. Trimming pared 8 bases from V and 4 bases from J, leaving 8 bases between. In germline, CDR1 is MNHEY, CDR2 SVGAGI. The CDR3 loop reads CASANGYGYTF. In DNA, the CDR3 is TGTGCCAGCGCCAACGGCTATGGCTACACCTTC.

V and J are TRBV6-5 and TRBJ1-1; D is uncertain. V lost 6 bases and J 6 bases, leaving 17 bases between the germline ends. The CDR3 runs 14 residues. Germline-derived CDR1 and CDR2 are MNHEY and SVGAGI. The CDR3: CASSQSSSTSEAFF. The CDR3 bases are TGTGCCAGCAGCCAATCTTCTTCGACATCTGAAGCTTTCTTT.

CDR3 sequence: CASSGQGDQPQHF. The CDR3 DNA sequence: TGTGCCAGCTCGGGACAGGGCGATCAGCCCCAGCATTTT. The genes are TRBV7-2 and TRBJ1-5; 9 nucleotides match TRBD1. The germline gives CDR1 SGHTA, CDR2 FQGNSA. V lost 8 bases and J lost 5; bases outside the gene matches: 4. The length of the CDR3 is 13 residues.

This chain's CDR3 is CASSPWIEQYF. For the CDR3, the DNA is TGTGCCAGCAGCCCGTGGATCGAGCAGTACTTC. The chain combines TRBV7-2 with TRBJ2-7, with D unresolved. This CDR3 is built from 11 residues. V lost 5 bases and J lost 6, with 8 bases in between. CDR1 and CDR2 from the germline V gene are SGHTA and FQGNSA.

This chain joins TRBV4-3 and TRBJ2-5, with D maybe TRBD2 (5 bases). The length of the CDR3 is 14 residues. From germline, CDR1 is LGHNA and CDR2 YSLEER. The ends were cut back, 1 base at V and 2 bases at J, with 8 bases in the middle. The CDR3 bases are TGCGCCAGCAGCCAAGTCTCGGGGCAAGAGACCCAGTACTTC. Residues: CASSQVSGQETQYF.

The chain recombines TRBV7-3 with TRBJ2-7; unclear D gene. This CDR3 contains 13 residues. The V and J ends lost 5 bases and 5 bases respectively, with 13 bases between them. Germline CDR1 is SGHTA and CDR2 is FQGTGA. Here the CDR3 DNA reads TGTGCCAGCAGCCCCTCGCAGACGCACGAGCAGTACTTC. Translated: CASSPSQTHEQYF. The full variable domain, its missing parts supplied by reference TRBV7-3 and TRBJ2-7, is GAGVSQTPSNKVTEKGKYVELRCDPISGHTALYWYRQSLGQGPEFLIYFQGTGAADDSGLPNDRFFAVRPEGSVSTLKIQRTERGDSAVYLCASSPSQTHEQYFGPGTRLTVT.

CDR3 in DNA: TGTGCCAGCAGTAAGAATACAGTTAATAATTCACCCCTCCACTTT. Its translation: CASSKNTVNNSPLHF. V is TRBV27 and J is TRBJ1-6; no clear D. The CDR3 loop spans 15 amino acids. V shed 5 bases and J shed 5 bases, with 13 bases lying between them. The germline V gene encodes CDR1 MNHEY and CDR2 SMNVEV (reference sequence).

The chain has TRBV18 and TRBJ1-3; D not resolved. There are 14 residues in the CDR3. Looked up from germline, CDR1 is KGHSH and CDR2 is LQKENI. V gave up 2 bases and J gave up 3 bases, with 8 bases separating them. The CDR3 reads CASSPAALGNTIYF. As DNA, the CDR3 is TGTGCCAGCTCACCAGCGGCTCTTGGAAACACCATATATTTT.

This rearrangement joins TRBV28 to TRBJ1-5, with D possibly TRBD1 on 6 matching bases. Trimming took off 6 bases at V and 6 bases at J, with 21 bases between the two ends. The CDR3 length is 16 residues. CDR1 MDHEN and CDR2 SYDVKM come from the germline V gene. CDR3 in amino acids: CASRNRGEAVIQPQHF. The CDR3 coding sequence is TGTGCCAGCAGGAATAGGGGGGAGGCGGTCATTCAGCCCCAGCATTTT.

This clone has just one count. This rearrangement joins TRBV5-6 to TRBJ2-7; D assignment may be TRBD1 or TRBD2 (7 bases each). The CDR3 spans 14 residues. CDR1 is SGHDT and CDR2 is YYEEEE in the germline V gene. The V gene lost 0 bases and the J gene lost 12 bases, with 19 bases spanning the gap. CDR3 sequence (DNA): TGTGCCAGCAGCTTGGGACCCAGGGGGGGAACTCGGTACTTC. Its translation is CASSLGPRGGTRYF.

The chain couples TRBV10-3 to TRBJ1-5, with D tentatively TRBD1 (6 bases). The CDR3 covers 14 residues. Germline loops: CDR1 ENHRY, CDR2 SYGVKD. V was cut by 2 bases and J by 4 bases, with 9 bases left in between. DNA for the CDR3: TGTGCCATCAGTGAGGTAGGGGGGAATCAGCCCCAGCATTTT. This sequence encodes CAISEVGGNQPQHF.